Listed here is a single TCR beta chain. Its matching antigen is unknown. This sample is drawn from a study of shared clonotypes between healthy human individuals. Study overall: Donors, aged 18 to 49, were a couple of women and three men.

The method was immunoSEQ multiplex PCR; TCRdb's version includes in-frame clones alone and lacks a portion of them. The data contain about 980,000 clones, around 80% of them singletons. The CDR3 is made up of 15 amino acids. The V gene lost 3 bases and the J gene lost 1 base, with 12 bases spanning the gap. Germline V lookup: CDR1 MGHRA, CDR2 YSYEKL. General study findings and limits: Large depth notwithstanding, sorted-subset sequencing proved incomplete by rarefaction.

Input material: memory CD4+ T cells sorted from blood. Sample subset: CD45RA-negative fraction. This rearrangement joins TRBV4-1 to TRBJ1-2; tentatively, D is TRBD1 (5 bases). This receptor was obtained from a man aged 18 to 29 in good health. The CDR3 sequence: CASSQEADINYGYTF. In DNA, the CDR3 is TGCGCCAGCAGCCAGGAAGCGGACATTAACTATGGCTACACCTTC.